Presented here are 8 T cell receptor beta chains from one specimen sequenced in a study of cytomegalovirus exposure and HLA in healthy donors. PCR used 60 Vbeta primers and 13 Jbeta primers. Only in-frame clones appear in the TCRdb table, and some are missing; sequencing was by immunoSEQ multiplex PCR. The sample contains approximately 160,000 clones, over 80% of which appear only once. The sequencing sample was made of PBMCs. Receptor source: a human donor in good health.

The rearrangement links TRBV9 to TRBJ2-5, with D possibly matching TRBD1 (5 bases). With the DNA end fitting TRBJ2-7 better, the J assignment may be wrong. The CDR3 runs to 13 residues. CDR1 and CDR2 from the germline V gene are SGDLS and YYNGEE. CDR3 sequence (DNA): TGTGCCAGCAGCAGGGGTTCTCCCTACGAGCAGTACTTC. It is translated as CASSRGSPYEQYF.

The table lists this clone with a few counts. The chain recombines TRBV4-3 with TRBJ1-5; 10 bases match TRBD1. The CDR3 totals 17 residues. Germline CDR1 is LGHNA and CDR2 is YSLEER. The junction had 4 bases not matched to a gene; V was cut back by 0 bases and J by 2 bases. The CDR3 DNA is TGCGCCAGCAGCCAAGATTGGGGGACAGGGGGCAATCAGCCCCAGCATTTT. Protein sequence: CASSQDWGTGGNQPQHF.

V usage is TRBV6-6 and J usage is TRBJ1-5; 9 nucleotides agree with TRBD1. The CDR3 is 14 amino acids. Germline-derived CDR1 and CDR2 are MNHNY and SVGAGI (reference sequence). After removal of 7 bases from V and 5 bases from J, the junction contained 6 bases not matched to a gene. CDR3 nucleotide sequence: TGTGCCAGCACCCTAACAGGGGGCCATCAGCCCCAGCATTTT. Translated, it gives CASTLTGGHQPQHF.

The V call is TRBV10-3, the J call TRBJ2-3, with D perhaps matching TRBD1 (5 bases). The germline V gene has CDR1 ENHRY and CDR2 SYGVKD. V shed 6 bases and J shed 2 bases, with 15 bases lying between them. The CDR3 length is 15 residues. CDR3 region: CAIRVDTSNTDTQYF. CDR3 sequence (DNA): TGTGCCATCAGGGTGGACACGTCGAACACAGATACGCAGTATTTT.

The rearrangement links TRBV27 to TRBJ1-1; D may be TRBD1 (6 bases). This CDR3 is built from 18 residues. V shed 5 bases and J shed 1 base, with 23 bases lying between them. Germline V lookup: CDR1 MNHEY, CDR2 SMNVEV (reference sequence). The CDR3 loop reads CASSTMWGQGGTNTEAFF. As DNA, the CDR3 is TGTGCCAGCAGTACGATGTGGGGACAAGGCGGCACGAACACTGAAGCTTTCTTT.

This clone was seen once. The chain combines TRBV5-6 with TRBJ1-3; no reliable D call. The CDR3 is made up of 14 amino acids. Per germline, CDR1 SGHDT and CDR2 YYEEEE. V was clipped by 3 bases and J by 4 bases, with 11 bases between them. CDR3 nucleotides: TGTGCCAGCAGCTACCCTGAGGCGGGAAACACCATATATTTT. Translation: CASSYPEAGNTIYF.

CDR3 DNA: TGTGCCAGCAGTGCAACGGACTGTGGCTACACCTTC. The encoded protein is CASSATDCGYTF. This chain joins TRBV2 and TRBJ1-2, with D unclear. This CDR3 is built from 12 residues. Germline values: CDR1 SNHLY, CDR2 FYNNEI. The germline V and J ends were trimmed by 4 bases and 7 bases, with 10 bases remaining between them.

The V call is TRBV19, the J call TRBJ1-5; weak D call: TRBD1 (6 bases). Germline V lookup: CDR1 LNHDA, CDR2 SQIVND (reference sequence). V was trimmed by 6 bases and J by 4 bases, leaving 16 bases between them. The CDR3 extends over 15 amino acids. In nucleotides, the CDR3 is TGTGCCAGTAGCCCGGCCGGACAGAGGAATCAGCCCCAGCATTTT. It specifies CASSPAGQRNQPQHF.